The 3 T cell receptor beta chains listed next were all sequenced from one sample in a study of blood T cell repertoires in COVID-19. Method: immunoSEQ multiplex PCR; TCRdb's copy keeps in-frame clones and lacks some. The sample carries about 99,000 clones, approximately 85% recorded once. The sample taken for sequencing was peripheral blood. All receptors come from an elderly woman with active or convalescent COVID-19.

The V and J genes are TRBV29-1 and TRBJ2-5; D ambiguous. Trimming left V 5 bases short and J 3 bases short, with 4 bases between. The CDR3 spans 10 residues. Germline V lookup: CDR1 SQVTM, CDR2 ANQGSEA. This CDR3 reads CSVREETQYF. CDR3 bases: TGCAGCGTTAGAGAAGAGACCCAGTACTTC. Using reference TRBV29-1 and TRBJ2-5 for the parts outside the CDR3, the full variable domain is SAVISQKPSRDICQRGTSLTIQCQVDSQVTMMFWYRQQPGQSLTLIATANQGSEATYESGFVIDKFPISRPNLTFSTLTVSNMSPEDSSIYLCSVREETQYFGPGTRLLVL.

Of note for this clone: Sequence at one end of the junction differs from germline and may be a read error. The rearrangement links TRBV9 to TRBJ2-7, with 8 bases matching TRBD2. Germline loops: CDR1 SGDLS, CDR2 YYNGEE. The CDR3 is 13 residues long. The CDR3 is CASNVAGLHEQYF. CDR3 nucleotide sequence: TGTGCCAGCAACGTAGCGGGACTCCACGAGCAGTACTTC.

This chain connects TRBV7-9 to TRBJ2-2; D is perhaps TRBD1 (6 bases). CDR1 SEHNR and CDR2 FQNEAQ come from the germline V gene (reference sequence). CDR3 length equals 16 residues. V lost 2 bases, J lost 8 bases, and 18 bases lay in between. Here the CDR3 reads CASSLNVGRGKGELFF. DNA of the CDR3: TGTGCCAGCAGCTTAAACGTTGGCAGGGGAAAGGGGGAGCTGTTTTTT.